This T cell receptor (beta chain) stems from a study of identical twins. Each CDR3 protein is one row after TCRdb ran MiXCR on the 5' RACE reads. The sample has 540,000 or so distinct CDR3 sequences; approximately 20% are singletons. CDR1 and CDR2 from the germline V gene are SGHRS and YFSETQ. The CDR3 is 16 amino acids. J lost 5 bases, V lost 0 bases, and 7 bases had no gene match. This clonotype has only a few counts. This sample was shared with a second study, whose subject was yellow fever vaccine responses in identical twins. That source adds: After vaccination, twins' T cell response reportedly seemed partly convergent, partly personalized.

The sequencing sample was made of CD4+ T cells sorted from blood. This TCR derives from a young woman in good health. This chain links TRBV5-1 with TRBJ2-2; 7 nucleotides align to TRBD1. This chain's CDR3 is CASSLARTGLTGELFF. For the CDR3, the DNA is TGCGCCAGCAGCTTGGCGCGGACAGGTTTGACCGGGGAGCTGTTTTTT.